Sequencing of this T cell receptor beta chain was carried out in a study of PD-1 blockade in classical Hodgkin lymphoma. Assay used: immunoSEQ multiplex PCR; TCRdb lists only in-frame clones, some missing. The sample consists of approximately 100,000 clones, 75% to 90% of them appearing once. This clone was detected a few times. Exposure to brentuximab vedotin varied, and each patient had relapsed following autologous stem cell transplantation. Germline V gene sequence: CDR1 MNHNY, CDR2 SVGAGI (reference sequence). Trimming took off 5 bases at V and 2 bases at J, with 7 bases between the two ends. The CDR3 is made up of 13 amino acids.

The receptor was derived from a human donor with classical Hodgkin lymphoma. The V call is TRBV6-6, the J call TRBJ1-5; D uncertain. The input for sequencing was peripheral blood mononuclear cells (PBMCs), taken before the second cycle of nivolumab. The CDR3 DNA reads as TGTGCCAGCAGTCCCTCAGGCAATCAGCCCCAGCATTTT. This codes for CASSPSGNQPQHF.